Shown below are 19 T cell receptor beta chains from a single sample sequenced in a study of blood T cell repertoires in COVID-19 (dated by TCRdb to about 2020). Library method: the immunoSEQ multiplex PCR assay. The source is immuneACCESS, and TCRdb retained only in-frame sequences with V and J called. Part of the clones is not carried over; for the studies checked, unresolved V genes explain less than half of this, and the remainder is unexplained. This sample is represented by under 200,000 clones; roughly 89% of them were singletons. The ten largest clones represent roughly 3.1% of the sample. The sequenced sample was PBMCs or T cells enriched from blood (not recorded which). The source of these receptors is a young woman who had been exposed to COVID-19.

The CDR3 reads CASKSEGASEAFF. CDR3 nucleotide sequence: TGTGCCAGCAAATCCGAGGGGGCTAGTGAAGCTTTCTTT. The chain has TRBV12-3 or TRBV12-4 and TRBJ1-1; 7 bases align to TRBD1. This CDR3 contains 13 residues. J gave up 7 bases and V 7 bases, and 9 bases lay outside the gene matches.

This clone was seen more than once but under ten times. The chain employs TRBV27 and TRBJ1-2; TRBD1 aligns across 8 bases. Germline V gene data show CDR1 as MNHEY and CDR2 as SMNVEV (reference sequence). Trimming took 6 bases from V and 8 from J; bases not matched to a gene: 8. The CDR3 length is 13 residues. In DNA, the CDR3 is TGTGCCAGCAGCCCTGGACAGGGTGGGGGCTACACCTTC. As protein: CASSPGQGGGYTF.

This rearrangement joins TRBV3-1 (or the pseudogene TRBV3-2) to TRBJ2-7; no reliable D call. CDR1 and CDR2 from the germline V gene are LGHDT and YNNKEL (reference sequence). Trimming removed 4 bases at V and 7 bases at J, with 23 bases between. The CDR3 length is 16 residues. CDR3 nucleotide sequence: TGTGCCAGCAGCCCTCATGGCTCTGGAGAATCGAGAGAGCAGTACTTC. Its translation is CASSPHGSGESREQYF.

The chain is built from TRBV5-6 and TRBJ2-7; TRBD2 is a possible D gene (6 bases). Germline-derived CDR1 and CDR2 are SGHDT and YYEEEE. V gave up 5 bases and J gave up 2 bases, with 17 bases separating them. CDR3 length: 15 residues. Here the CDR3 reads CASRVFRTTTYEQYF. The CDR3 coding sequence is TGTGCCAGCAGGGTTTTTCGGACTACCACCTACGAGCAGTACTTC. Full variable domain (outside the CDR3, taken from reference TRBV5-6 and TRBJ2-7): DAGVTQSPTHLIKTRGQQVTLRCSPKSGHDTVSWYQQALGQGPQFIFQYYEEEERQRGNFPDRFSGHQFPNYSSELNVNALLLGDSALYLCASRVFRTTTYEQYFGPGTRLTVT.

This sequence joins TRBV19 and TRBJ2-7; 7 bases map to TRBD1. V dropped 3 bases and J dropped 4; count of bases not matched to a gene: 6. CDR1 and CDR2 (germline): LNHDA, SQIVND (reference sequence). The CDR3 is 14 residues long. The CDR3 protein is CASSMAGGRYEQYF. For the CDR3, the DNA is TGTGCCAGTAGTATGGCAGGGGGACGGTACGAGCAGTACTTC.

The chain couples TRBV9 to TRBJ2-2; TRBD2 matches 11 bases. CDR1 is SGDLS, CDR2 YYNGEE, per germline. The CDR3 runs 17 residues. Trimming cost V 3 bases and J 4 bases; bases outside gene matches: 8. The CDR3 spells CASSARPGTSGTGELFF. Here the CDR3 DNA reads TGTGCCAGCAGCGCCCGACCTGGGACTAGCGGCACCGGGGAGCTGTTTTTT.

The chain carries TRBV27 and TRBJ2-5; 8 bases agree with TRBD2. Germline CDR1 and CDR2: MNHEY and SMNVEV (reference sequence). This CDR3 has 15 residues. After removal of 5 bases from V and 1 base from J, the junction contained 6 bases not matched to a gene. The CDR3 sequence is CASSGASGFQETQYF. The CDR3 region has the DNA TGTGCCAGCAGTGGGGCTAGCGGGTTCCAAGAGACCCAGTACTTC.

The rearrangement links TRBV7-9 to TRBJ2-3, with D unresolved. V gave up 1 base and J gave up 2 bases, with 10 bases separating them. CDR1 and CDR2 (germline): SEHNR, FQNEAQ (reference sequence). This CDR3 has 15 amino acids. The CDR3 region is CASSLDRQNTDTQYF. CDR3 DNA sequence: TGTGCCAGCAGCTTAGATCGACAAAACACAGATACGCAGTATTTT.

The chain couples TRBV5-4 to TRBJ1-1; no clear D. Trimming stripped 0 bases from V and 0 bases from J, with 9 bases between. Germline CDR1 and CDR2: SGHNT and YYREEE (reference sequence). The CDR3 length is 15 residues. CDR3 nucleotides: TGTGCCAGCAGCTTGGCCCCACTGATGAACACTGAAGCTTTCTTT. Translated: CASSLAPLMNTEAFF.

This clone was detected a few times. The gene calls are TRBV19 and TRBJ1-5, with D tentatively TRBD1 (5 bases). The CDR3 is made up of 15 amino acids. Trimming cost V 7 bases and J 6 bases, with 19 bases left between them. Germline V gene lookup returns CDR1 LNHDA and CDR2 SQIVND (reference sequence). For the CDR3, the DNA is TGTGCCAGTAACCCTGAGGAAGGGGTAAGTCAGCCCCAGCATTTT. Its translation: CASNPEEGVSQPQHF.

CDR3 sequence: CASSVGPKTGAGNNEQFF. CDR3 nucleotides: TGTGCCAGCAGCGTAGGCCCTAAAACAGGGGCTGGGAACAATGAGCAGTTCTTC. The chain recombines TRBV9 with TRBJ2-1, with 7 bases that match TRBD1. After removal of 0 bases from V and 5 bases from J, the junction contained 14 bases not matched to a gene. Germline CDR1 SGDLS, CDR2 YYNGEE. CDR3 size: 18 residues.

This chain links TRBV7-9 with TRBJ2-3, with 7 bases fitting TRBD1. V was pared by 0 bases and J by 1 base, with 4 bases of the junction left unmatched. Germline V gene data show CDR1 as SEHNR and CDR2 as FQNEAQ (reference sequence). The CDR3 runs to 16 residues. CDR3: CASSLAWQGGTDTQYF. CDR3 bases: TGTGCCAGCAGCTTAGCGTGGCAGGGGGGCACAGATACGCAGTATTTT.

This chain joins TRBV10-1 and TRBJ2-2, with D possibly being TRBD2 (5 bases). The CDR3 length is 14 residues. Germline-derived CDR1 and CDR2 are WNHNN and SYGVQD (reference sequence). V lost 4 bases and J lost 3, with 9 bases in between. CDR3 nucleotides: TGCGCCAGCAGTGCCGGGCGGGACACCGGGGAGCTGTTTTTT. Translating it yields CASSAGRDTGELFF.

CDR3 sequence (DNA): TGTGCCAGCACCTCTGACAGCTCTGGAAACACCATATATTTT. Translating gives CASTSDSSGNTIYF. The chain links TRBV27 to TRBJ1-3; D is perhaps TRBD1 (5 bases). V lost 7 bases, J lost 0 bases, and 10 bases lay in between. The V gene's germline CDR1 is MNHEY and CDR2 SMNVEV (reference sequence). This CDR3 is 14 amino acids long.

V gene TRBV12-3 or TRBV12-4 combines with J gene TRBJ1-5; D gene uncertain. This CDR3 comprises 12 residues. V lost 6 bases to trimming and J lost 4 bases, with 7 bases between them. The CDR3 sequence is CASSGVNQPQHF. Here the CDR3 DNA reads TGTGCCAGCAGCGGGGTTAATCAGCCCCAGCATTTT.

The rearrangement uses TRBV21-1 and TRBJ1-3; the D call TRBD1 from the table was never checked on the DNA. TRBV21-1 is listed as a pseudogene. CDR3 length: 16 residues. The CDR3 DNA follows: TGTGCCAGCAGCAAAGGGACAGTCAGCTCTGGAAACACCATATATTTT. Translating it yields CASSKGTVSSGNTIYF.

This clone has a single count. The V call is TRBV10-3, the J call TRBJ2-7; 8 nucleotides align to TRBD1. The V gene end was trimmed by 1 base and the J gene end by 2 bases; junction bases not matched to a gene: 1. Germline V lookup: CDR1 ENHRY, CDR2 SYGVKD. The CDR3 consists of 14 residues. The CDR3 here is CAISEYRGAYEQYF. For the CDR3, the DNA is TGTGCCATCAGTGAGTACAGGGGGGCCTACGAGCAGTACTTC.

This clone was observed a handful of times. This sequence joins TRBV9 and TRBJ2-1, with TRBD1 matching 7 bases. This CDR3 contains 12 residues. From germline, CDR1 is SGDLS and CDR2 YYNGEE. J gave up 6 bases and V 4 bases, and 1 base lay outside the gene matches. CDR3 amino acids: CASSPGGNEQFF. CDR3 DNA: TGTGCCAGCAGCCCAGGGGGCAATGAGCAGTTCTTC.

The chain uses TRBV11-2 and TRBJ2-3, with D uncertain. The CDR3 covers 14 residues. The V gene's germline CDR1 is SGHAT and CDR2 FQNNGV. The V end lost 3 bases, the J end lost 2 bases, and 9 bases lay between the germline ends. The CDR3 nucleotides are TGTGCCAGCAGCTTCGCGGCGTCCACAGATACGCAGTATTTT. Residues: CASSFAASTDTQYF.